What follows are 9 T cell receptor beta chains derived from one specimen sequenced in a study of T cells in women clearing cervical HPV infection. Repertoires were generated with immunoSEQ multiplex PCR, while TCRdb's copy carries only in-frame clones and drops some. The table for this sample gives more than 20,000 clones. The sequenced sample was blood buffy coat. The receptors come from a woman aged 18 to 69 with a cervical HPV16 infection that either progressed to CIN3+ or cleared (not recorded which).

With regard to this clone: The read ends 3 residues before the CDR3 terminus; that terminus is restored from the germline J gene. V gene TRBV19 combines with J gene TRBJ1-2, with 9 bases that match TRBD1. CDR1 is LNHDA and CDR2 is SQIVND in the germline V gene (reference sequence). The CDR3 consists of 15 residues. J was trimmed by 3 bases and V by 3 bases; bases with no gene match: 5. CDR3 loop: CASSIPRTGDYGYTF. The sequenced part of the CDR3 DNA is TGTGCCAGTAGTATCCCCCGGACAGGGGACTATGGC.

On this clone: The sequence runs out 3 residues before the end of the CDR3; the remainder is reconstructed from the germline J gene. The chain employs TRBV4-1 and TRBJ1-1, with D possibly being TRBD1 (6 bases). Trimming shortened V by 1 base and J by 4 bases, and 16 bases separated the two germline ends. Germline lookup yields CDR1 MGHRA and CDR2 YSYEKL. The CDR3 length is 16 residues. The chain's CDR3 is CASSQAKLRTVTEAFF. The DNA read from the CDR3 is TGCGCCAGCAGCCAAGCAAAATTACGGACAGTCACTGAA.

In regard to this clone: The read ends 3 residues before the CDR3 terminus; that terminus is restored from the germline J gene. The rearrangement uses TRBV30 and TRBJ1-1, with D maybe TRBD1 (5 bases). Trimming took 8 bases from V and 5 from J, leaving 15 bases between them. This CDR3 is built from 12 residues. The V gene's germline CDR1 is GTSNPN and CDR2 SVGIG (reference sequence). CDR3 region: CAHNVGATEAFF. CDR3 DNA, as far as it was read: TGTGCCCATAATGTTGGGGCGACTGAA.

As regards this clone: Read coverage stops 3 residues before the CDR3 terminus; the germline J gene supplies the remainder. V usage is TRBV30 and J usage is TRBJ1-5, with 8 bases lining up with TRBD1. This CDR3 spans 15 amino acids. J gave up 3 bases and V 3 bases, and 7 bases lay outside the gene matches. The V gene's germline CDR1 is GTSNPN and CDR2 SVGIG (reference sequence). The CDR3 spells CAWREPGQANQPQHF. The CDR3 bases that were read are TGTGCCTGGAGAGAACCGGGACAGGCCAATCAGCCC.

Notes on this clone: The CDR3 end falls 3 residues outside the read, so it is completed with the germline J gene. The chain combines TRBV9 with TRBJ2-1; 10 positions match TRBD2. Germline CDR1 SGDLS, CDR2 YYNGEE. J was trimmed by 6 bases and V by 5 bases; bases with no gene match: 8. This CDR3 has 15 residues. The sequenced CDR3 bases are TGTGCCAGCAGTCAAAGCGGGAGGGCCAGCAATGAG. Protein product: CASSQSGRASNE. The CDR3 as a whole reads CASSQSGRASNEQFF.

Turning to this clone: The read gets to within 3 residues of the CDR3 end, and the germline J gene fills in the rest. The J gene is TRBJ1-2, the V gene TRBV6-2 or TRBV6-3; D gene ambiguous. The ends were cut back, 6 bases at V and 4 bases at J, with 15 bases in the middle. The CDR3 has 14 amino acids. Germline CDR1 is MNHEY and CDR2 is SVGEGT. CDR3 in amino acids: CASRASSSFYGYTF. The CDR3 bases that were read are TGTGCCAGCAGAGCAAGTTCTAGCTTCTATGGC.

About this clone itself: With the read ending 3 residues before the CDR3 end, the germline J gene is used to fill in that end. The chain links TRBV7-8 to TRBJ2-7; tentatively, D is TRBD1 (5 bases). The germline V gene has CDR1 SGHVS and CDR2 FQNEAQ. This CDR3 contains 13 residues. Deletions cut 2 bases from V and 5 bases from J, with 10 bases between. This CDR3 reads CASSLPRGHEQYF. The covered CDR3 bases are TGTGCCAGCAGCTTACCAAGGGGCCACGAG.

Regarding this clone: The DNA ends 3 residues before the CDR3 does, and the rest of the CDR3 is filled in from the germline J gene. This chain uses TRBV5-1 with TRBJ1-2; TRBD1 matches 11 bases. This CDR3 region has 16 residues. Looked up from germline, CDR1 is SGHRS and CDR2 is YFSETQ. Germline trimming cut 4 bases from V and 7 bases from J; bases unmatched to any gene: 12. CDR3 DNA (partial): TGCGCCAGCAGCCTGGATGCCGGACAGGGGGCTTTTGGC. Protein product: CASSLDAGQGAFG. The entire CDR3 protein reads CASSLDAGQGAFGYTF.

On this clone: The read falls 3 residues short of the CDR3 end, and the missing part is taken from the germline J gene. This chain connects TRBV20-1 to TRBJ1-2; 10 bases line up with TRBD1. Germline V lookup: CDR1 DFQATT, CDR2 SNEGSKA (reference sequence). Trimming at V came to 8 bases and at J to 7 bases, leaving 7 bases not matched to a gene. This CDR3 is built from 12 residues. Incomplete CDR3 DNA: TGCAGTCTATGGACAGGGGGAGCTGGC. This translates into CSLWTGGAG. The entire CDR3 reads CSLWTGGAGYTF.